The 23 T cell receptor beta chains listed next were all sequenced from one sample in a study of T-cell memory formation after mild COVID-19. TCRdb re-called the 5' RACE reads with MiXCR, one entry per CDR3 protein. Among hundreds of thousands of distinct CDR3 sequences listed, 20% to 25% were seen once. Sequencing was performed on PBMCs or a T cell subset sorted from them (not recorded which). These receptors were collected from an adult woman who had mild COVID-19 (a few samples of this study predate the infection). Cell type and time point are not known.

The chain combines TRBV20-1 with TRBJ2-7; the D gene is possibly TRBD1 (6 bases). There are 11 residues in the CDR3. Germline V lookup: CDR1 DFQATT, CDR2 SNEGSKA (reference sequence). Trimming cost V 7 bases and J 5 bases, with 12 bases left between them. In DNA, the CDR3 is TGCAGTGTGCAGGGGATCCACGAGCAGTACTTC. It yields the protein CSVQGIHEQYF.

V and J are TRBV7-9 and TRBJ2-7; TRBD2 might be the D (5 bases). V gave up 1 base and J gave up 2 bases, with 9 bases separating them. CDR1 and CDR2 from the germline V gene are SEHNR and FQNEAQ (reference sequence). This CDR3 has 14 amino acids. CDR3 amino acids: CASSLGTEPYEQYF. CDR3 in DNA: TGTGCCAGCAGCTTAGGGACTGAACCCTACGAGCAGTACTTC.

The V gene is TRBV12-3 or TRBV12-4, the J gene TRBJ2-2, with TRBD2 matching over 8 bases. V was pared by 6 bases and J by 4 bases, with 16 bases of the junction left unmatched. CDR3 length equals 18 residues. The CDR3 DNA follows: TGTGCCAGCAGCCTCATGGGGCCCGCGGGAGGCCTCACCGGGGAGCTGTTTTTT. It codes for CASSLMGPAGGLTGELFF.

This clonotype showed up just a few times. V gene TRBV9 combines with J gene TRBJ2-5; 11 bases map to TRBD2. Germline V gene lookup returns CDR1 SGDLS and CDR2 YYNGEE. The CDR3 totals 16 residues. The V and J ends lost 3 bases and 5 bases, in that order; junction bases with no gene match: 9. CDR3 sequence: CASSGYGTSGKETQYF. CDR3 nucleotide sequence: TGTGCCAGCAGCGGATACGGGACTAGCGGCAAGGAGACCCAGTACTTC.

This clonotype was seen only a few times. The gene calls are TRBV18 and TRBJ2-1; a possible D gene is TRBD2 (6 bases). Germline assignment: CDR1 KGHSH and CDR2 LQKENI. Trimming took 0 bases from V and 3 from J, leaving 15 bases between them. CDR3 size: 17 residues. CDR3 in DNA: TGTGCCAGCTCACCACCGACGGTAGCGGCAAACTACAATGAGCAGTTCTTC. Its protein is CASSPPTVAANYNEQFF.

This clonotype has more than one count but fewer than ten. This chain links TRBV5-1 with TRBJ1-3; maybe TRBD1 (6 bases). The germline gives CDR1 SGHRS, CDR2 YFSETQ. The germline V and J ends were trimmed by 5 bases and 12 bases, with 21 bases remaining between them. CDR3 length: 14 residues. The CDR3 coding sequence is TGCGCCAGCAGATCCGAGGGCAACAGGGCGAACATATATTTT. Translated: CASRSEGNRANIYF.

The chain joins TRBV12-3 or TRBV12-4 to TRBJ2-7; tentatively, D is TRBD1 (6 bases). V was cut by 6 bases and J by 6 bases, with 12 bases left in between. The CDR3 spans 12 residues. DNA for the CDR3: TGTGCCAGCAGGTCAGGGGCCCCCGAGCAGTACTTC. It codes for CASRSGAPEQYF.

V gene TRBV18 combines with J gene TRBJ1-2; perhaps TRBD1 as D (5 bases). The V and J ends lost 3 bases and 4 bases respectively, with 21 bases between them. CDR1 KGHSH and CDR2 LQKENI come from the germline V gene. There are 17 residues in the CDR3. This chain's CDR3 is CASSPSYGPGPSYGYTF. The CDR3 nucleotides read TGTGCCAGCTCACCCTCGTATGGCCCAGGGCCGAGCTATGGCTACACCTTC.

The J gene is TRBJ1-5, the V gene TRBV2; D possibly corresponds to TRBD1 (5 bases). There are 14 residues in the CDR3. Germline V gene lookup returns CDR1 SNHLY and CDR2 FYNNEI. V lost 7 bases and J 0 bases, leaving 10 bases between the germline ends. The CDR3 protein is CASNEDISNQPQHF. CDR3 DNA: TGTGCCAGCAACGAGGACATTAGCAATCAGCCCCAGCATTTT.

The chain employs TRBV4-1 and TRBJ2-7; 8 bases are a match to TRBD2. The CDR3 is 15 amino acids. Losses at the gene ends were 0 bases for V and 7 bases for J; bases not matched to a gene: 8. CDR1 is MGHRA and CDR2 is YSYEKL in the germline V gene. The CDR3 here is CASSQEGGGLREQYF. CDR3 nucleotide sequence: TGCGCCAGCAGCCAAGAGGGCGGGGGGCTTCGGGAGCAGTACTTC.

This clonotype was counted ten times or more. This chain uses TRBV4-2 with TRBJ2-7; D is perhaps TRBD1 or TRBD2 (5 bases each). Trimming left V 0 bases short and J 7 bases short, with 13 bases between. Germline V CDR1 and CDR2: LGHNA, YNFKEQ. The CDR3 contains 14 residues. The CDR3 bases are TGTGCCAGCAGCCAAGATCTCGAGGGGAGAGAGCAGTACTTC. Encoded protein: CASSQDLEGREQYF.

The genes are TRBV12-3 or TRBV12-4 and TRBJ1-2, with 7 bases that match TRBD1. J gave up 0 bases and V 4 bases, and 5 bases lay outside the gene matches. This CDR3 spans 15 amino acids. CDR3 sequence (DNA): TGTGCCAGCAGTTCGTCGGGACAGCCTAACTATGGCTACACCTTC. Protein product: CASSSSGQPNYGYTF.

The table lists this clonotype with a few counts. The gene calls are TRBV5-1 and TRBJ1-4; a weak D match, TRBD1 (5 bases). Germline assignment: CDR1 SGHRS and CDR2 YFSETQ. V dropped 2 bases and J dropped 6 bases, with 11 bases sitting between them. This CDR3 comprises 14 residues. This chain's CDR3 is CASSLGRDYEKLFF. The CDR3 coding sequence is TGCGCCAGCAGCTTAGGGAGGGACTATGAAAAACTGTTTTTT.

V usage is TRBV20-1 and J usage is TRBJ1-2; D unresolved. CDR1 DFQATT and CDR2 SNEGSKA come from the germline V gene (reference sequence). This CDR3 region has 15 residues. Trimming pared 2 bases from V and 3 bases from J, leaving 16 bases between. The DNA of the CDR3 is TGCAGTGCTAGATCCCGGACTGAAGAAGACTATGGCTACACCTTC. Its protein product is CSARSRTEEDYGYTF.

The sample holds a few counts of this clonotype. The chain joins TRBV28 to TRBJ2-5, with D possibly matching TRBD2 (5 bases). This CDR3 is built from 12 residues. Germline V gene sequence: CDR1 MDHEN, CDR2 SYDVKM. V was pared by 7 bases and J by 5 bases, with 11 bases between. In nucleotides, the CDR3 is TGTGCCAGCACCCCGGGGTTTGAGACCCAGTACTTC. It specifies CASTPGFETQYF.

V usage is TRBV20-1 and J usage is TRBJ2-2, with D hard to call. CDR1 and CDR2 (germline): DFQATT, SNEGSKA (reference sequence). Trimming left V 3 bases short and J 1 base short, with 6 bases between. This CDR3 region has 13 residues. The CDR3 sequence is CSARKGNTGELFF. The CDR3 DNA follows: TGCAGTGCTAGGAAGGGGAACACCGGGGAGCTGTTTTTT.

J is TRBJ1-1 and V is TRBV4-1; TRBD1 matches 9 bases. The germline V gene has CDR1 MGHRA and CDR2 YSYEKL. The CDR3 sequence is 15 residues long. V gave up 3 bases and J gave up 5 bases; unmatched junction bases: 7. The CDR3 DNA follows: TGCGCCAGCAGCCAGGATACGGGACAGGGAACTGAAGCTTTCTTT. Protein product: CASSQDTGQGTEAFF.

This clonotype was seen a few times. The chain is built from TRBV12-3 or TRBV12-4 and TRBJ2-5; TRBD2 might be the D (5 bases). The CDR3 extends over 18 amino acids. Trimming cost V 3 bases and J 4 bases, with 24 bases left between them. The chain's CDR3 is CASSFSGLNEGPLETQYF. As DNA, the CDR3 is TGTGCCAGCAGTTTTTCCGGACTTAATGAGGGCCCACTAGAGACCCAGTACTTC.

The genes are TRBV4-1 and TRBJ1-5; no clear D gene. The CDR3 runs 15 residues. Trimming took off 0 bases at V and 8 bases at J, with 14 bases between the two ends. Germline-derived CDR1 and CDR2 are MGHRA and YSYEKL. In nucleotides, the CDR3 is TGCGCCAGCAGCCAAGATCCCCTTTCCCGGGAGCCCCAGCATTTT. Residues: CASSQDPLSREPQHF.

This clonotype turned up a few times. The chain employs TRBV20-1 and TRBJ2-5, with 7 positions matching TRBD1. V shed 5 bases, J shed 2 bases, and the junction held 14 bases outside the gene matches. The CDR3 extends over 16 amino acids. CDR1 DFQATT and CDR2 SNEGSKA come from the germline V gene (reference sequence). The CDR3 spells CSALPARTGVQETQYF. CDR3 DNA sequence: TGCAGTGCTTTACCAGCCCGCACAGGGGTTCAAGAGACCCAGTACTTC.

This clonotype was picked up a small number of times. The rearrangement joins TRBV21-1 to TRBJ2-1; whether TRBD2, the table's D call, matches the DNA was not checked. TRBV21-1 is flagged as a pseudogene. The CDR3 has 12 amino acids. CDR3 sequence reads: CATRRKGSEQFF. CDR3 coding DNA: TGTGCCACTCGTCGGAAGGGAAGTGAGCAGTTCTTC.

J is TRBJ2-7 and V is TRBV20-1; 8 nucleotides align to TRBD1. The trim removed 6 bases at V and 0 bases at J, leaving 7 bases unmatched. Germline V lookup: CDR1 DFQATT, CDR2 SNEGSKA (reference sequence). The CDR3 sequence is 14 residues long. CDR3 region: CSAPRTGSSYEQYF. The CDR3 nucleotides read TGCAGTGCACCCAGGACAGGGAGCTCCTACGAGCAGTACTTC.

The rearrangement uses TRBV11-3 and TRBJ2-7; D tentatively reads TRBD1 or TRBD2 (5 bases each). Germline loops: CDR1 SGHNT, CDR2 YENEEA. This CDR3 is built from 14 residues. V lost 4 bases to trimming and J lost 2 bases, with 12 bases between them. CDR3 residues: CASSWKLGAYEQYF. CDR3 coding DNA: TGTGCCAGCAGCTGGAAGTTGGGGGCCTACGAGCAGTACTTC.